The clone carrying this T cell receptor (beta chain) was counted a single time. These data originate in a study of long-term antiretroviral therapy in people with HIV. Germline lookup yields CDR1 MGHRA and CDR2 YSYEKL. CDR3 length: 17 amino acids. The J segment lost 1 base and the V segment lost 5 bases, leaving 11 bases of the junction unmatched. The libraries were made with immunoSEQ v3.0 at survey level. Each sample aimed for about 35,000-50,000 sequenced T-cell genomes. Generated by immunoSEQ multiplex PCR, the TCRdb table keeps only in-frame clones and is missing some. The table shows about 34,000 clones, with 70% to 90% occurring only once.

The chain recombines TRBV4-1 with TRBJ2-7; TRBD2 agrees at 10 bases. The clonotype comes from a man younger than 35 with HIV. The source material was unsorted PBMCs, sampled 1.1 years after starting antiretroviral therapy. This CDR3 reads CASSFSLLAGASYEQYF. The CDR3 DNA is TGCGCCAGCAGCTTCTCCTTGCTAGCGGGAGCTTCCTACGAGCAGTACTTC.